This is a list of T cell receptor beta chains from one sample in a study of early T cells in non-severe SARS-CoV-2 infection. In TCRdb, the 5' RACE reads were re-called with MiXCR into one record per CDR3 protein. The profile shows 80,000 to 95,000 distinct CDR3 sequences, over 12% of them singletons. Sequenced material: whole blood. The receptors originated from an adult who was a healthcare worker with PCR-confirmed SARS-CoV-2 infection or an uninfected control (not recorded which). Each CDR3 is given with its conserved first and last residue. Each record gives: J gene, clone size, D gene, CDR3 length, V gene, CDR3 protein, CDR3 DNA. D genes are given only for firm matches. A clone size is listed for some rows: how often the clone was seen (once, few, many), or a class if it is expanded.

TRBJ2-1 | - | - | 12 | TRBV7-9 | CASSPKHGEQFF | TGTGCCAGCAGTCCGAAACATGGTGAGCAGTTCTTC
TRBJ1-2 | - | TRBD1 | 16 | TRBV28 | CASQNRQGSQGYGYTF | TGTGCCAGCCAAAACCGACAGGGGAGTCAGGGCTATGGCTACACCTTC
TRBJ2-5 | - | - | 15 | TRBV7-2 | CASSLGGGRQETQYF | TGTGCCAGCAGCTTAGGCGGGGGCCGTCAAGAGACCCAGTACTTC
TRBJ2-1 | few | - | 12 | TRBV7-3 | CASSLTGSEQFF | TGTGCCAGCAGCTTAACAGGGAGTGAGCAGTTCTTC
TRBJ2-1 | few | - | 14 | TRBV9 | CASSQRGLHNEQFF | TGTGCCAGCAGCCAAAGGGGTCTACACAATGAGCAGTTCTTC
TRBJ2-5 | many | - | 11 | TRBV6-6 | CASMSMETQYF | TGTGCCAGCATGTCGATGGAGACCCAGTACTTC
TRBJ1-2 | - | - | 13 | TRBV28 | CASSSSTPYGYTF | TGTGCCAGCAGTTCCTCGACCCCTTATGGCTACACCTTC
TRBJ1-6 | few | - | 14 | TRBV7-3 | CASSFGRGNSPLHF | TGTGCCAGCAGCTTTGGCCGAGGCAATTCACCCCTCCACTTT
TRBJ2-1 | - | - | 15 | TRBV6-5 | CASSSYSTGQKEQFF | TGTGCCAGCAGTTCCTACTCCACGGGACAAAAGGAGCAGTTCTTC
TRBJ1-2 | - | - | 14 | TRBV18 | CASSREAGRSGYTF | TGTGCCAGCTCACGAGAAGCTGGCAGGAGTGGCTACACCTTC
TRBJ2-6 | many | TRBD1 | 17 | TRBV3-1 | CASSRGQGVSGANVLTF | TGTGCCAGCAGCCGAGGACAGGGTGTTTCTGGGGCCAACGTCCTGACTTTC
TRBJ2-3 | few | - | 11 | TRBV20-1 | CSARGPNTQYF | TGCAGTGCTAGAGGGCCCAATACGCAGTATTTT
TRBJ2-3 | - | - | 15 | TRBV7-9 | CASSLGRKGRDTQYF | TGTGCCAGCAGCTTAGGACGCAAAGGCAGGGATACGCAGTATTTT